The 28 T cell receptor beta chains below come from one sample, sequenced in a study of Ad26.COV2.S vaccination and SARS-CoV-2 variants. The data were produced by immunoSEQ multiplex PCR, yet TCRdb's version contains in-frame clones alone and is incomplete. The profile shows around 300,000 clones, about 88% of them singletons. Regarding treatment: over 15 received Ad26.COV2.S at low or high dose, single or two shots; five or six received placebo; per-sample allocation not given. Material that was analyzed had been drawn on day 63 after the first vaccine or placebo injection. Sequencing used peripheral blood, obtained in a trial of Ad26.COV2.S vaccine versus placebo. These receptors were obtained from a person between 18 and 65 years old who received the Ad26.COV2.S COVID-19 vaccine or a placebo.

The chain is built from TRBV19 and TRBJ2-1, with D possibly TRBD2 on 5 matching bases. The CDR3 is 12 residues long. V lost 3 bases and J lost 7, with 7 bases in between. Germline V gives CDR1 LNHDA, CDR2 SQIVND (reference sequence). CDR3 loop: CASSIWENEQFF. The CDR3 DNA is TGTGCCAGTAGTATCTGGGAGAATGAGCAGTTCTTC.

To note about this clone: Other DNA sequences in the same sample also yield this CDR3. The chain carries TRBV28 and TRBJ2-6, with D perhaps given as TRBD1 or TRBD2 (5 bases each). CDR1 and CDR2 (germline): MDHEN, SYDVKM. The ends were cut back, 2 bases at V and 1 base at J, with 6 bases in the middle. The CDR3 is 15 residues long. The CDR3 loop reads CASSLGGSGANVLTF. For the CDR3, the DNA is TGTGCCAGCAGTTTAGGGGGATCTGGGGCCAACGTCCTGACTTTC.

The chain joins TRBV30 to TRBJ2-7; 8 nucleotides align to TRBD1. J was trimmed by 3 bases and V by 3 bases; bases with no gene match: 7. CDR3 length: 14 amino acids. Germline values: CDR1 GTSNPN, CDR2 SVGIG (reference sequence). The CDR3 DNA reads as TGTGCCTGGAGAGAACGGACAGGGAACTACGAGCAGTACTTC. This sequence encodes CAWRERTGNYEQYF.

The chain couples TRBV3-1 (or the pseudogene TRBV3-2) to TRBJ2-3, with unresolved D. The CDR3 has 15 amino acids. The V gene lost 2 bases and the J gene lost 5 bases, with 14 bases spanning the gap. Germline V gives CDR1 LGHDT, CDR2 YNNKEL (reference sequence). CDR3 protein: CASSQQSHHVDTQYF. The CDR3 region has the DNA TGTGCCAGCAGCCAACAATCACACCACGTAGATACGCAGTATTTT.

The gene calls are TRBV7-2 and TRBJ1-2; 8 bases align to TRBD1. Germline lookup yields CDR1 SGHTA and CDR2 FQGNSA. The CDR3 is made up of 14 amino acids. After removal of 6 bases from V and 2 bases from J, the junction contained 5 bases not matched to a gene. This chain's CDR3 is CASRDRTGNYGYTF. The CDR3 DNA sequence: TGTGCCAGCAGGGACCGGACAGGGAACTATGGCTACACCTTC.

The chain uses TRBV2 and TRBJ1-2; D is unresolved. Germline V gene data show CDR1 as SNHLY and CDR2 as FYNNEI. The CDR3 is 14 amino acids. V was shortened by 6 bases and J by 4 bases, with 15 bases between the two germline ends. The CDR3 DNA sequence: TGTGCCAGCAGGACACCCGCTGCCTTCTATGGCTACACCTTC. Translated: CASRTPAAFYGYTF.

This clone has just a few counts. The rearrangement uses TRBV5-1 and TRBJ2-1; D gene unclear. V lost 4 bases to trimming and J lost 6 bases, with 8 bases between them. Germline V gene data show CDR1 as SGHRS and CDR2 as YFSETQ. CDR3 length: 12 residues. CDR3 sequence: CASSRLTNEQFF. The CDR3 DNA reads as TGCGCCAGCAGCCGACTGACCAATGAGCAGTTCTTC.

The chain joins TRBV6-2 or TRBV6-3 to TRBJ2-7; 8 nucleotides line up with TRBD2. The CDR3 length is 15 residues. Germline V gene sequence: CDR1 MNHEY, CDR2 SVGEGT. The V segment lost 4 bases and the J segment 3 bases; nucleotides outside the gene matches: 8. DNA for the CDR3: TGTGCCAGCAGTTCACCCAGCGGGGGAATCTACGAGCAGTACTTC. Translating gives CASSSPSGGIYEQYF.

This chain connects TRBV5-1 to TRBJ2-2; D is ambiguous. This CDR3 has 15 residues. The V gene's germline CDR1 is SGHRS and CDR2 YFSETQ. V was trimmed by 2 bases and J by 2 bases, leaving 10 bases between them. DNA for the CDR3: TGCGCCAGCAGCTTTGGGCGGCCAAACACCGGGGAGCTGTTTTTT. Translating it yields CASSFGRPNTGELFF.

CDR3 DNA sequence: TGTGCCAGCAGCCAACCAGGGGGGGACTATGGCTACACCTTC. It is translated as CASSQPGGDYGYTF. V is TRBV4-2 and J is TRBJ1-2; 7 bases are a match to TRBD1. Unmatched junction bases numbered 3, after V lost 2 bases and J lost 3 bases. Per the germline V gene, CDR1 is LGHNA and CDR2 is YNFKEQ. This CDR3 contains 14 residues.

The J gene is TRBJ2-1, the V gene TRBV9; D remains ambiguous. V shed 0 bases and J shed 6 bases, with 7 bases lying between them. The CDR3 is 13 amino acids. Looked up from germline, CDR1 is SGDLS and CDR2 is YYNGEE. The CDR3 DNA follows: TGTGCCAGCAGCGTAGGAATCGCCAATGAGCAGTTCTTC. As protein: CASSVGIANEQFF. The variable domain in full, with the rest retrieved from reference TRBV9 and TRBJ2-1, is DSGVTQTPKHLITATGQRVTLRCSPRSGDLSVYWYQQSLDQGLQFLIQYYNGEERAKGNILERFSAQQFPDLHSELNLSSLELGDSALYFCASSVGIANEQFFGPGTRLTVL.

The chain couples TRBV9 to TRBJ2-5, with D tentatively TRBD2 (5 bases). The CDR3 spans 13 residues. Germline loops: CDR1 SGDLS, CDR2 YYNGEE. Trimming removed 7 bases at V and 5 bases at J, with 15 bases between. Here the CDR3 DNA reads TGTGCCAGCGGAAAAAGGGAGAAGGAGACCCAGTACTTC. It is translated as CASGKREKETQYF.

This clone was counted a few times. J is TRBJ1-1 and V is TRBV18; unclear D gene. Germline V CDR1 and CDR2: KGHSH, LQKENI. There are 11 residues in the CDR3. Trimming cost V 6 bases and J 0 bases, with 2 bases left between them. CDR3 nucleotide sequence: TGTGCCAGCTCCGTGAACACTGAAGCTTTCTTT. Its protein is CASSVNTEAFF.

V usage is TRBV9 and J usage is TRBJ2-1, with D perhaps TRBD1 or TRBD2 (5 bases each). V was cut by 4 bases and J by 6 bases, with 23 bases left in between. CDR1 is SGDLS, CDR2 YYNGEE, per germline. The CDR3 runs 17 residues. CDR3 protein: CASSPLGDPAGFNEQFF. DNA of the CDR3: TGTGCCAGCAGCCCGCTGGGGGACCCAGCTGGTTTCAATGAGCAGTTCTTC. The complete variable domain, with remaining parts taken from reference TRBV9 and TRBJ2-1, reads DSGVTQTPKHLITATGQRVTLRCSPRSGDLSVYWYQQSLDQGLQFLIQYYNGEERAKGNILERFSAQQFPDLHSELNLSSLELGDSALYFCASSPLGDPAGFNEQFFGPGTRLTVL.

The chain employs TRBV14 and TRBJ1-2, with D possibly being TRBD1 (6 bases). The V and J ends lost 4 bases and 1 base respectively, with 19 bases between them. This CDR3 spans 17 amino acids. Germline V gene data show CDR1 as SGHDN and CDR2 as FVKESK. CDR3 nucleotides: TGTGCCAGCAGCCGCCATGAGACCAGGGGATTTAACTATGGCTACACCTTC. It codes for CASSRHETRGFNYGYTF.

This chain uses TRBV27 with TRBJ1-5, with D unresolved. Germline lookup yields CDR1 MNHEY and CDR2 SMNVEV (reference sequence). The CDR3 totals 13 residues. Trimming took 6 bases from V and 4 from J, leaving 10 bases between them. The DNA for the CDR3 is TGTGCCAGCAGCCGGGGTGGGAATCAGCCCCAGCATTTT. Translated: CASSRGGNQPQHF.

This clone was counted once. The chain recombines TRBV15 with TRBJ1-5, with 9 bases lining up with TRBD1. Germline V gives CDR1 LNHNV, CDR2 YYDKDF (reference sequence). Trimming removed 1 base from V and 5 bases from J; junction bases left unmatched: 3. The CDR3 spans 15 residues. CDR3 bases: TGTGCCACCAGCAGAGCGGGACAGGGTTATCAGCCCCAGCATTTT. Residues: CATSRAGQGYQPQHF.

V and J are TRBV5-4 and TRBJ2-2, with D maybe TRBD2 (6 bases). Trimming removed 0 bases at V and 6 bases at J, with 15 bases between. The CDR3 consists of 16 residues. Germline loops: CDR1 SGHNT, CDR2 YYREEE (reference sequence). The CDR3, as DNA: TGTGCCAGCAGCTTGGGCGCGGACGGGGGTTCCGGGGAGCTGTTTTTT. Amino acid sequence: CASSLGADGGSGELFF. The entire variable domain, with the rest obtained from reference TRBV5-4 and TRBJ2-2, is as follows: ETGVTQSPTHLIKTRGQQVTLRCSSQSGHNTVSWYQQALGQGPQFIFQYYREEENGRGNFPPRFSGLQFPNYSSELNVNALELDDSALYLCASSLGADGGSGELFFGEGSRLTVL.

The chain recombines TRBV7-9 with TRBJ2-1, with 7 bases lining up with TRBD2. The V and J ends lost 4 bases and 3 bases, in that order; junction bases with no gene match: 6. CDR1 SEHNR and CDR2 FQNEAQ come from the germline V gene (reference sequence). This CDR3 has 15 amino acids. DNA of the CDR3: TGTGCCAGCAGCTCCCAGGCGGGAGTCTACAATGAGCAGTTCTTC. It is translated as CASSSQAGVYNEQFF.

J is TRBJ2-7 and V is TRBV7-6; tentatively, D is TRBD2 (5 bases). Germline-derived CDR1 and CDR2 are SGHVS and FNYEAQ. Trimming removed 8 bases at V and 3 bases at J, with 14 bases between. The length of the CDR3 is 13 residues. DNA of the CDR3: TGTGCCAGCGCCGTGAGCCGGGGCTACGAGCAGTACTTC. Translated, it gives CASAVSRGYEQYF.

The gene calls are TRBV9 and TRBJ2-2, with TRBD2 as a possible D gene (5 bases). The CDR3 runs 19 residues. V shed 2 bases and J shed 5 bases, with 25 bases lying between them. Germline assignment: CDR1 SGDLS and CDR2 YYNGEE. CDR3 DNA: TGTGCCAGCAGCGTGCGTAGTGGGAGACTGGAGATGGAAACCGGGGAGCTGTTTTTT. Translated, it gives CASSVRSGRLEMETGELFF.

This chain joins TRBV19 and TRBJ1-1, with TRBD1 matching 12 bases. With 9 bases clipped from V and 6 bases from J, the junction kept 14 bases outside the gene matches. The CDR3 has 16 residues. Germline V lookup: CDR1 LNHDA, CDR2 SQIVND (reference sequence). Written as DNA, the CDR3 is TGTGCCAGCAGCGCGGGGACAGGGGGCTATATCGCTGAAGCTTTCTTT. This codes for CASSAGTGGYIAEAFF.

V and J are TRBV6-6 and TRBJ2-3; 8 bases align to TRBD2. CDR3 length equals 16 residues. CDR1 is MNHNY and CDR2 is SVGAGI in the germline V gene (reference sequence). With 6 bases clipped from V and 0 bases from J, the junction kept 8 bases outside the gene matches. The CDR3 loop reads CASSPYAGGSTDTQYF. For the CDR3, the DNA is TGTGCCAGCAGCCCCTACGCGGGGGGTAGCACAGATACGCAGTATTTT.

V is TRBV28 and J is TRBJ2-7, with D perhaps matching TRBD1 or TRBD2 (5 bases each). Between the trimmed V and J ends, which lost 6 bases and 3 bases, there was a span of 18 bases. The CDR3 has 15 residues. Germline loops: CDR1 MDHEN, CDR2 SYDVKM. DNA for the CDR3: TGTGCCAGCAGGCCCGGGACCCAAAAGGGCTACGAGCAGTACTTC. It specifies CASRPGTQKGYEQYF.

The chain couples TRBV24-1 to TRBJ2-5; 7 nucleotides agree with TRBD1. The germline V gene has CDR1 KGHDR and CDR2 SFDVKD. Germline trimming cut 6 bases from V and 5 bases from J; bases unmatched to any gene: 8. The CDR3 consists of 14 residues. In DNA form, the CDR3 reads TGTGCCACCAGTTACCGGACAGGTGAGGAGACCCAGTACTTC. This codes for CATSYRTGEETQYF.

V gene TRBV18 combines with J gene TRBJ2-2, with 7 bases that match TRBD2. This CDR3 has 18 residues. V lost 6 bases to trimming and J lost 5 bases; unmatched junction nucleotides: 18. Germline V gives CDR1 KGHSH, CDR2 LQKENI. The CDR3 sequence: CASSSPWASGGPTGELFF. The CDR3 coding sequence is TGTGCCAGCTCCTCACCATGGGCTAGCGGCGGACCAACCGGGGAGCTGTTTTTT.

V usage is TRBV19 and J usage is TRBJ1-6; D is unclear. Germline V gives CDR1 LNHDA, CDR2 SQIVND (reference sequence). Trimming cost V 8 bases and J 8 bases, with 13 bases left between them. The CDR3 runs to 13 residues. The CDR3 protein is CASHRSPYSPLHF. As DNA, the CDR3 is TGTGCCAGTCACAGAAGTCCGTATTCACCCCTCCACTTT.

V and J are TRBV11-3 and TRBJ2-3; 10 nucleotides match TRBD2. Germline CDR1 and CDR2: SGHNT and YENEEA. V lost 6 bases and J lost 5; bases outside the gene matches: 11. The CDR3 extends over 16 amino acids. As DNA, the CDR3 is TGTGCCAGCAGTACAGGGCAGCGGGAGGGCGGAGATACGCAGTATTTT. Its translation: CASSTGQREGGDTQYF.